Listed below are T cell receptor beta chains from one sample, sequenced in a study of T cell responses to AZD1222 COVID-19 vaccine. Sequencing was performed with immunoSEQ multiplex PCR; in TCRdb, only in-frame clones are kept and a portion is missing. The sample records about 76,000 clones, 60% to 85% being singletons. The material sequenced was peripheral blood, taken 28 days after the second dose of the MenACWY control vaccine. These receptors were obtained from an adult who received the MenACWY meningococcal vaccine as a control. CDR3s include the opening cysteine and the closing phenylalanine or tryptophan.

V,J,CDR3
TRBV4-1,TRBJ1-2,CASSQLSGGEYGYTF
TRBV5-5,TRBJ2-2,CASTQIVRSGELFF
TRBV27,TRBJ1-5,CASSPLLSNQPQHF
TRBV15,TRBJ1-4,CATSRETGPRFF
TRBV5-1,TRBJ1-6,CASSLGQGDNSPLHF
TRBV19,TRBJ1-1,CASRQGLNTEAFF
TRBV10-3,TRBJ2-7,CATGDGYEQYF
TRBV6-2/TRBV6-3,TRBJ1-2,CASSPGQGINYGYTF
TRBV23-1,TRBJ1-4,CASSPPGQGKRTNEKLFF
TRBV9,TRBJ2-5,CASSVRVGETQYF
TRBV19,TRBJ2-1,CASSTGTGIDNEQFF
TRBV30,TRBJ2-4,CAWSVAADLAKNIQYF
TRBV10-3,TRBJ2-2,CAISNANTGELFF
TRBV29-1,TRBJ2-1,CSVVRDRGYNEQFF
TRBV2,TRBJ1-1,CASAEGGRVLGAFF
TRBV9,TRBJ2-3,CASSVLGTDTQYF
TRBV7-2,TRBJ1-4,CASSSGTGLEKLFF
TRBV19,TRBJ2-1,CASSSREEPRPNEQFF
TRBV20-1,TRBJ2-1,CSRLSYNEQFF
TRBV7-9,TRBJ2-1,CASSLDTGGYLDNEQFF
TRBV18,TRBJ2-2,CASSPVFHNTGELFF
TRBV6-5,TRBJ2-1,CASSGGIQVYNEQFF
TRBV28,TRBJ2-1,CASSPPAIYNEQFF
TRBV7-2,TRBJ2-5,CASSRRTSGGAETQYF
TRBV6-5,TRBJ2-1,CASSRRQGAGNEQFF
TRBV9,TRBJ2-3,CASSVGIGEGTDTQYF
TRBV7-2,TRBJ2-1,CASSDGWGAGNEQFF
TRBV11-2,TRBJ2-3,CASSLSQGDTQYF
TRBV29-1,TRBJ2-5,CSVVRGQETQYF
TRBV28,TRBJ2-1,CASSFPSMPNEQFF
TRBV3-1/TRBV3-2,TRBJ2-3,CASSLPGTGADTQYF
TRBV19,TRBJ1-3,CASSPGQPGNTIYF
TRBV7-9,TRBJ2-7,CASSLLGGDSRSYEQYF
TRBV30,TRBJ2-3,CAWSVTDTQYF
TRBV19,TRBJ1-2,CASREDKPNYGYTF
TRBV7-2,TRBJ2-1,CASSLNLAGPRNEQFF
TRBV28,TRBJ1-5,CASGRIASNQPQHF
TRBV19,TRBJ1-5,CASSVEGVHEQPQHF
TRBV7-2,TRBJ2-1,CASSLAGGRTYNEQFF
TRBV28,TRBJ1-1,CASSVGRRTEAFF
TRBV4-3,TRBJ1-2,CASSQRDSHNYGYTF
TRBV18,TRBJ1-1,CASSPVGGAVTEAFF
TRBV9,TRBJ1-3,CASSEGLYSGNTIYF
TRBV15,TRBJ1-1,CATSRDFANTEAFF
TRBV7-2,TRBJ1-4,CASSLAAGGNEKLFF
TRBV11-2,TRBJ2-7,CASSLLWDTYEQYF
TRBV29-1,TRBJ2-1,CSVPRLQSSYNEQFF
TRBV5-5,TRBJ2-2,CASSLAVPSTGELFF